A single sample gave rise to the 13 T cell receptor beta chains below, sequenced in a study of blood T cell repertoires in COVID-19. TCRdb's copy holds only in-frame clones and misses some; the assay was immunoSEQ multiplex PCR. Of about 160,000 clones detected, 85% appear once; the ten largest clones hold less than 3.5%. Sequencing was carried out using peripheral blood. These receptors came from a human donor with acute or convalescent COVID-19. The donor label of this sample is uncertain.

The chain's CDR3 is CASSLGTGIEAFF. The CDR3 nucleotides read TGTGCCAGCAGCTTAGGAACAGGGATTGAAGCTTTCTTT. This chain connects TRBV7-9 to TRBJ1-1; TRBD1 might be the D (6 bases). The CDR3 spans 13 residues. Germline CDR1 and CDR2: SEHNR and FQNEAQ (reference sequence). The V end lost 1 base, the J end lost 7 bases, and 10 bases lay between the germline ends.

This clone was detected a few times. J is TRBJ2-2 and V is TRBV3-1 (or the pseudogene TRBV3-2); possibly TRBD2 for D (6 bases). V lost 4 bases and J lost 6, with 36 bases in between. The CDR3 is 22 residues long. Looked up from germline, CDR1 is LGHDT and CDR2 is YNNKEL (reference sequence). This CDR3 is CASSPRTRNRERGATIPGELFF. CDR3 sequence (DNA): TGTGCCAGCAGCCCCCGAACGAGAAACCGAGAGCGCGGGGCGACGATCCCCGGGGAGCTGTTTTTT.

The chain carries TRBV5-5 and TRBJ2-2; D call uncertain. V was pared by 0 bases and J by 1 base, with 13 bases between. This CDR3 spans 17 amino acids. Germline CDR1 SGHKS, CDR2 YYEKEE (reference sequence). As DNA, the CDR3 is TGTGCCAGCAGCTTGGGGCCGGGTAAAGGGAACACCGGGGAGCTGTTTTTT. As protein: CASSLGPGKGNTGELFF.

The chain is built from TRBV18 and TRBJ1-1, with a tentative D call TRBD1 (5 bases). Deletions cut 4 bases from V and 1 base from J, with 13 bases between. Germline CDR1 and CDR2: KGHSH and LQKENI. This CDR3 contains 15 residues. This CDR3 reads CASSQVAGPNTEAFF. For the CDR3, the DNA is TGTGCCAGCTCACAGGTGGCGGGGCCGAACACTGAAGCTTTCTTT.

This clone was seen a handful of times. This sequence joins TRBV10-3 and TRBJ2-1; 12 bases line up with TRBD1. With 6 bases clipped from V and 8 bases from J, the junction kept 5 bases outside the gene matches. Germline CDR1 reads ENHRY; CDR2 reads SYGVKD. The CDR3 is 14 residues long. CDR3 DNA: TGTGCCATCAGGGGACAGGGGGCCTGGGATGAGCAGTTCTTC. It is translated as CAIRGQGAWDEQFF.

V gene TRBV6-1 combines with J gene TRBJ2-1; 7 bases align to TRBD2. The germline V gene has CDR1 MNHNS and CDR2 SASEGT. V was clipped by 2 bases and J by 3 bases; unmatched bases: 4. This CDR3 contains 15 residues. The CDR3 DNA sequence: TGTGCCAGCAGTGAAACCCGGGGGGTCTACAATGAGCAGTTCTTC. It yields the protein CASSETRGVYNEQFF.

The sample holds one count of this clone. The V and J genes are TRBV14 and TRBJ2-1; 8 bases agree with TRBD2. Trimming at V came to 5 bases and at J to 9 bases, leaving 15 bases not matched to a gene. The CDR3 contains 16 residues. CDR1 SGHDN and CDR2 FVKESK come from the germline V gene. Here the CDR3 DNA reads TGTGCCAGCAGCGCCAATCGCGCGGGGGGTCGGAGTGAGCAGTTCTTC. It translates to CASSANRAGGRSEQFF. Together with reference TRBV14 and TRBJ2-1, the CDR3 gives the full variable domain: EAGVTQFPSHSVIEKGQTVTLRCDPISGHDNLYWYRRVMGKEIKFLLHFVKESKQDESGMPNNRFLAERTGGTYSTLKVQPAELEDSGVYFCASSANRAGGRSEQFFGPGTRLTVL.

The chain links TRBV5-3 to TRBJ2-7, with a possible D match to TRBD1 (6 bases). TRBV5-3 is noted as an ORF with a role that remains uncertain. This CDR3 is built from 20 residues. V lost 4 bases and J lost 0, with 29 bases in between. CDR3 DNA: TGTGCCAGAAGCAAACGGACAGAACCCACAAAATACCTTTTCTCCTACGAGCAGTACTTC. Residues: CARSKRTEPTKYLFSYEQYF.

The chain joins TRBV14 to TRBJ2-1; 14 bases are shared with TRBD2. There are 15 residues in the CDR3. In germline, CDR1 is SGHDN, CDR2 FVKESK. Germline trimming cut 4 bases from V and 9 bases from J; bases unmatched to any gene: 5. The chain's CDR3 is CASSRLAGGPGEQFF. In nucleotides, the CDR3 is TGTGCCAGCAGCCGACTAGCGGGGGGGCCCGGTGAGCAGTTCTTC.

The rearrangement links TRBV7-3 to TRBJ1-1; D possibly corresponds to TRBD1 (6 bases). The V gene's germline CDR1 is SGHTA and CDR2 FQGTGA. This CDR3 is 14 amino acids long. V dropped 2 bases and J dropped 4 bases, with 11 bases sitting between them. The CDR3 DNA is TGTGCCAGCAGCTTAGGACAGTTCGCCACTGAAGCTTTCTTT. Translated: CASSLGQFATEAFF. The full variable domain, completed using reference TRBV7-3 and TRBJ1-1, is GAGVSQTPSNKVTEKGKYVELRCDPISGHTALYWYRQSLGQGPEFLIYFQGTGAADDSGLPNDRFFAVRPEGSVSTLKIQRTERGDSAVYLCASSLGQFATEAFFGQGTRLTVV.

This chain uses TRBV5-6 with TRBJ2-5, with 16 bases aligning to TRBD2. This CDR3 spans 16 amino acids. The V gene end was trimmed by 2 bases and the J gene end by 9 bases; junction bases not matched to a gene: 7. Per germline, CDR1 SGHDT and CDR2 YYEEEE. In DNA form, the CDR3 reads TGTGCCAGCAGCTTTCTCGGGACTAGCGGGGGGGCGGCCCAGTACTTC. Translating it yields CASSFLGTSGGAAQYF.

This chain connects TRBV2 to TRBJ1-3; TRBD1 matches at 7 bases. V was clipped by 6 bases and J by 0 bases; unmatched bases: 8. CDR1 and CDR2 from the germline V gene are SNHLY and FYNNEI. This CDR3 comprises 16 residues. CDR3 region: CASRGLDRNSGNTIYF. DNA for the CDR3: TGTGCCAGCAGGGGTTTGGACAGGAACTCTGGAAACACCATATATTTT.

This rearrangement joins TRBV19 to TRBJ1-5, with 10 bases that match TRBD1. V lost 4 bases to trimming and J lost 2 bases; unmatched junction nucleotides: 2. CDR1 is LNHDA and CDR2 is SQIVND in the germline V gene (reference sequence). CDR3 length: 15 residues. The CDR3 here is CASSRTGGGNQPQHF. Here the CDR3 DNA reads TGTGCCAGTAGTAGGACAGGGGGAGGCAATCAGCCCCAGCATTTT.